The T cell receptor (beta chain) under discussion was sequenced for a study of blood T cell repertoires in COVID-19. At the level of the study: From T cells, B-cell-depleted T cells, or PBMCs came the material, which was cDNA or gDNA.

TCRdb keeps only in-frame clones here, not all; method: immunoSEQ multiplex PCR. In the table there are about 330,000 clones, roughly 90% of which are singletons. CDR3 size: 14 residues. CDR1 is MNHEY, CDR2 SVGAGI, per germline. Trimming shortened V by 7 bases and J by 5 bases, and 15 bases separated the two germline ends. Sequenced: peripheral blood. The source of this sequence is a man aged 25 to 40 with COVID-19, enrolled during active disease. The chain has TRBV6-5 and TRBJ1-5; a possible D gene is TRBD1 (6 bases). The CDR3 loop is CASIRDMVDQPQHF. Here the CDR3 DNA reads TGTGCCAGCATAAGGGACATGGTAGATCAGCCCCAGCATTTT.